This T cell receptor beta chain was retrieved from a study of blood T cell repertoires in COVID-19. Overall study: Samples representing acute and convalescent COVID-19 were sourced from the United States, Italy and Spain. Sources were T cells, B-cell-depleted T cells, or PBMCs; the material itself was cDNA or gDNA.

Per the study methods: Amplification from reference gene primers served as the basis for estimated nucleated cell counts. This table comes from immunoSEQ multiplex PCR, and its TCRdb copy is limited to in-frame clones, with some not included. V, J and clone size are those of that table, while D and trimming were read from the DNA. This table has some 200,000 clones, 88% appearing once. A single count supports this clone. The CDR3 is 15 amino acids. V lost 2 bases and J 5 bases, leaving 16 bases between the germline ends. Per the germline V gene, CDR1 is WSHSY and CDR2 is SAAADI. The V call is TRBV10-2, the J call TRBJ2-7; weak D call: TRBD1 (6 bases). Sequenced: peripheral blood. The sequence came from a man younger than 35 with active or convalescent COVID-19. DNA for the CDR3: TGCGCCAGCAGTGAGGAGCAGGGGTCTTTGGACGAGCAGTACTTC. Translating gives CASSEEQGSLDEQYF.